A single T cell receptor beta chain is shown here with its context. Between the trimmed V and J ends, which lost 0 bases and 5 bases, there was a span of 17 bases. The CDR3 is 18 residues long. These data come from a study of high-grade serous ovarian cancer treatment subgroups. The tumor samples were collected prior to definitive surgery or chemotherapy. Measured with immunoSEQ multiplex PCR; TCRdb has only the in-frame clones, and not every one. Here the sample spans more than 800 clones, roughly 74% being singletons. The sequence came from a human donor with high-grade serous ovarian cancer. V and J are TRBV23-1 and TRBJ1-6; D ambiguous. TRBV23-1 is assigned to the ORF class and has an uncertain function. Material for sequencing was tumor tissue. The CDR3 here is CASSQSAREHRHNSPLHF. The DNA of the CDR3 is TGCGCCAGCAGTCAATCGGCGAGGGAGCACAGACATAATTCACCCCTCCACTTT.